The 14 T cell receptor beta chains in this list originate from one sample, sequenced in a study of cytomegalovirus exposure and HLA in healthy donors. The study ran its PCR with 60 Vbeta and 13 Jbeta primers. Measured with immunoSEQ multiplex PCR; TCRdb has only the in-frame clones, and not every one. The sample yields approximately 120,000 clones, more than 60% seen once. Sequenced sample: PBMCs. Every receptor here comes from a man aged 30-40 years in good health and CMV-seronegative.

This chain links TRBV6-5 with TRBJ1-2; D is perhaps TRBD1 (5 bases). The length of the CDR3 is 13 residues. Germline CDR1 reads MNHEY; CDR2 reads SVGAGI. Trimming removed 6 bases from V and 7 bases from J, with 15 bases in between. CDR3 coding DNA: TGTGCCAGCAGGCCCCAGGGTTCCAGTGGCTACACCTTC. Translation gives CASRPQGSSGYTF.

The CDR3 nucleotides are TGCGCCAGCAGCTTGACTAGCGGGAGAACGAATGAGCAGTTCTTC. It is translated as CASSLTSGRTNEQFF. The chain is built from TRBV5-1 and TRBJ2-1; 11 nucleotides align to TRBD2. V lost 1 base, J lost 7 bases, and 4 bases stayed unmatched. The CDR3 covers 15 residues. The germline V gene encodes CDR1 SGHRS and CDR2 YFSETQ.

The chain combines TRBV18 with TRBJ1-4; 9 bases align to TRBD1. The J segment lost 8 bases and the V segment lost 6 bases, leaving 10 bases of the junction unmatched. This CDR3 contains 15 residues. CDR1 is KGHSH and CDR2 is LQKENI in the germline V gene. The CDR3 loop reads CASSSRGQGGEKLFF. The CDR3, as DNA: TGTGCCAGCTCTTCTCGGGGACAGGGTGGCGAAAAACTGTTTTTT.

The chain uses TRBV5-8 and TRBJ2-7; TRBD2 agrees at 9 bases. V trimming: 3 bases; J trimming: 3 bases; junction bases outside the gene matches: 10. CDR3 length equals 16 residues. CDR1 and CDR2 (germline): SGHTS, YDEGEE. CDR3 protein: CASSSLSSRGGYEQYF. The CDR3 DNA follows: TGTGCCAGCAGCTCCCTGTCGTCGCGGGGGGGCTACGAGCAGTACTTC.

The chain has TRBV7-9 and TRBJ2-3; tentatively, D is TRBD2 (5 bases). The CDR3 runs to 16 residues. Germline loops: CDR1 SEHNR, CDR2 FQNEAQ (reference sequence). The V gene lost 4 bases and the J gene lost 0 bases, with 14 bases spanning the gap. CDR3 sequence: CASSSGLEPSTDTQYF. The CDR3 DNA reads TGTGCCAGCAGCTCAGGACTTGAACCTAGCACAGATACGCAGTATTTT.

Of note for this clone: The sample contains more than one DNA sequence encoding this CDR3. Written as DNA, the CDR3 is TGTGCCAGCAAACCAACAGGGGGCGGGAATTCACCCCTCCACTTT. This translates into CASKPTGGGNSPLHF. The chain carries TRBV2 and TRBJ1-6, with 9 bases fitting TRBD1. With 7 bases clipped from V and 7 bases from J, the junction kept 8 bases outside the gene matches. CDR3 size: 15 residues. The germline V gene has CDR1 SNHLY and CDR2 FYNNEI.

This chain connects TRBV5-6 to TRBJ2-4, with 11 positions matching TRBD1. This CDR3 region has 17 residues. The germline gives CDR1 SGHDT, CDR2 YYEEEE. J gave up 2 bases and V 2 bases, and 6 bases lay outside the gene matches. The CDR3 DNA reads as TGTGCCAGCAGCTTCATAGGACAGGGGGCTCCCAAAAACATTCAGTACTTC. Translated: CASSFIGQGAPKNIQYF.

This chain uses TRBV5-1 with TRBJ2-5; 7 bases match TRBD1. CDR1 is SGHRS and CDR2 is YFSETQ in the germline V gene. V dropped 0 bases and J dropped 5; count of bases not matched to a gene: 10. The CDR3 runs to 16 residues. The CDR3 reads CASSLAGQGDRETQYF. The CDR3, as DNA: TGCGCCAGCAGCTTGGCCGGTCAGGGGGATCGGGAGACCCAGTACTTC.

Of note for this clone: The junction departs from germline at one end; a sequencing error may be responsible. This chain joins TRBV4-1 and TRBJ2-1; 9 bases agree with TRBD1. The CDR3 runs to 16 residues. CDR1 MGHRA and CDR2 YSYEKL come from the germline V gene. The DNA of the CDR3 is TGCGCCAGCAGACAAGAGCCCCCGGACAGGGGTGGGGAGCAGTTCTTC. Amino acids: CASRQEPPDRGGEQFF.

In nucleotides, the CDR3 is TGTGCCTGGAGTGTACGACTCCTTGGCTCCTACAATGAGCAGTTCTTC. Translated: CAWSVRLLGSYNEQFF. The chain carries TRBV30 and TRBJ2-1, with no clear D. The germline gives CDR1 GTSNPN, CDR2 SVGIG (reference sequence). V lost 0 bases, J lost 0 bases, and 12 bases lay in between. The CDR3 covers 16 residues.

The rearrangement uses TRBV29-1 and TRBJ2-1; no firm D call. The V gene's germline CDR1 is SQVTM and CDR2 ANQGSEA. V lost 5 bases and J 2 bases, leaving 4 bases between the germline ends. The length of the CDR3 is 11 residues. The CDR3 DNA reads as TGCAGCGTTTCTGCCTACAATGAGCAGTTCTTC. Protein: CSVSAYNEQFF.

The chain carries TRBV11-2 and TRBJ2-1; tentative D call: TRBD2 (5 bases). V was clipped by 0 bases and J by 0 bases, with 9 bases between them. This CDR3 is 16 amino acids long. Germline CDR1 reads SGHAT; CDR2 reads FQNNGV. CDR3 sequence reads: CASSLERLASYNEQFF. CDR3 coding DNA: TGTGCCAGCAGCTTAGAGAGGCTAGCCTCCTACAATGAGCAGTTCTTC.

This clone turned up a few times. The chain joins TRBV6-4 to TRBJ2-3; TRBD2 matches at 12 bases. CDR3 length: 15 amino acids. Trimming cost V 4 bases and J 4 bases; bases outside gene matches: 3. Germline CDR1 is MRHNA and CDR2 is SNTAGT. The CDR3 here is CASSVSSGGADTQYF. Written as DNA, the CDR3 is TGTGCCAGCAGTGTATCTAGCGGGGGGGCAGATACGCAGTATTTT.

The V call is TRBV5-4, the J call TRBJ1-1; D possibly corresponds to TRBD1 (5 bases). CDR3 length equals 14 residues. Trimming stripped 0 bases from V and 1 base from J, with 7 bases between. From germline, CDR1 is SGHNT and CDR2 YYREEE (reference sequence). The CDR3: CASSLGQQNTEAFF. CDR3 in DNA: TGTGCCAGCAGCTTGGGACAGCAGAACACTGAAGCTTTCTTT. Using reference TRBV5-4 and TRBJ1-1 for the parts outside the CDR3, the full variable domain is ETGVTQSPTHLIKTRGQQVTLRCSSQSGHNTVSWYQQALGQGPQFIFQYYREEENGRGNFPPRFSGLQFPNYSSELNVNALELDDSALYLCASSLGQQNTEAFFGQGTRLTVV.